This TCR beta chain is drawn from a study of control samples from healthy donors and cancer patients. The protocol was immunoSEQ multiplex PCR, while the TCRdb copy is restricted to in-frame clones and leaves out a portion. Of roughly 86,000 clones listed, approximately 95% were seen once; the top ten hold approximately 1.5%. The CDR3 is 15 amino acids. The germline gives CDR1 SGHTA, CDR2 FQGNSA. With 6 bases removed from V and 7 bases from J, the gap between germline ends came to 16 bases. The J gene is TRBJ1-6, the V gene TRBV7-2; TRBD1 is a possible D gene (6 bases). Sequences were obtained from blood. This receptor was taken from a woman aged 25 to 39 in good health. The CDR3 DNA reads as TGTGCCAGCAGAAAAATGGCAGGGGTCAATTCACCCCTCCACTTT. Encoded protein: CASRKMAGVNSPLHF.